Listed here are 5 T cell receptor beta chains from one sample, sequenced in a study of blood T cell repertoires in COVID-19. The data were produced by immunoSEQ multiplex PCR, yet TCRdb's version contains in-frame clones alone and is incomplete. This sample has about 240,000 clones; over 80% occur once, and the top ten carry around 5.2%. Specimen: peripheral blood. The receptors were sampled from a human donor in a cohort sampled during active COVID-19.

The gene calls are TRBV18 and TRBJ1-2; 10 positions agree with TRBD1. V trimming: 2 bases; J trimming: 7 bases; junction bases outside the gene matches: 4. This CDR3 has 14 amino acids. Germline CDR1 is KGHSH and CDR2 is LQKENI. CDR3 nucleotide sequence: TGTGCCAGCTCACCAGGGACAGGGGATCGTGGCTACACCTTC. Protein sequence: CASSPGTGDRGYTF.

This rearrangement joins TRBV28 to TRBJ2-3; D perhaps matches TRBD2 (6 bases). The CDR3 consists of 13 residues. Trimming took 4 bases from V and 1 from J, leaving 6 bases between them. Germline lookup yields CDR1 MDHEN and CDR2 SYDVKM. As DNA, the CDR3 is TGTGCCAGCAGTTGGGGGGGCACAGATACGCAGTATTTT. Protein: CASSWGGTDTQYF. The full variable domain, its missing parts supplied by reference TRBV28 and TRBJ2-3, is DVKVTQSSRYLVKRTGEKVFLECVQDMDHENMFWYRQDPGLGLRLIYFSYDVKMKEKGDIPEGYSVSREKKERFSLILESASTNQTSMYLCASSWGGTDTQYFGPGTRLTVL.

The table lists this clone with a count of one. The chain is built from TRBV30 and TRBJ2-1, with 9 bases aligning to TRBD1. Germline lookup yields CDR1 GTSNPN and CDR2 SVGIG (reference sequence). Unmatched junction bases numbered 2, after V lost 3 bases and J lost 2 bases. This CDR3 contains 14 residues. The CDR3 protein is CAWRGDRAYNEQFF. The CDR3 DNA sequence: TGTGCCTGGAGGGGGGACAGGGCCTACAATGAGCAGTTCTTC.

The chain is built from TRBV9 and TRBJ2-1, with TRBD2 matching over 8 bases. J was trimmed by 2 bases and V by 4 bases; bases with no gene match: 5. CDR3 length: 15 amino acids. Germline CDR1 is SGDLS and CDR2 is YYNGEE. CDR3: CASSSSGGPYNEQFF. Written as DNA, the CDR3 is TGTGCCAGCAGCTCCAGCGGGGGACCCTACAATGAGCAGTTCTTC.

V is TRBV6-5 and J is TRBJ2-7; TRBD1 is a possible D gene (5 bases). In germline, CDR1 is MNHEY, CDR2 SVGAGI. Trimming cost V 0 bases and J 7 bases, with 16 bases left between them. This CDR3 comprises 15 residues. The CDR3 bases are TGTGCCAGCAGTTACTCCGGACGGTCATCAGGGGAGCAGTACTTC. Amino acid sequence: CASSYSGRSSGEQYF.